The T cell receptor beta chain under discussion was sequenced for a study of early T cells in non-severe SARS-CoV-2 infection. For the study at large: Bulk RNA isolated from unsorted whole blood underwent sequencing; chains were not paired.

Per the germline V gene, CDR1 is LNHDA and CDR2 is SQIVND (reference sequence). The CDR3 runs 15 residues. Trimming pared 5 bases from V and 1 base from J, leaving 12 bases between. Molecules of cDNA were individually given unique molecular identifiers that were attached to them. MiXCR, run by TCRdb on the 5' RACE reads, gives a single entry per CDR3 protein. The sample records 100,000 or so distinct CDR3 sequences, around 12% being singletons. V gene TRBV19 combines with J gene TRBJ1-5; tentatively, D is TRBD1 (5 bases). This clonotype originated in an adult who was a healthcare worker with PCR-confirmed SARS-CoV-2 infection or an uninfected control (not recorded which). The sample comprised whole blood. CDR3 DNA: TGTGCCAGTAGTTTGGGGGATATGAGCAATCAGCCCCAGCATTTT. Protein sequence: CASSLGDMSNQPQHF.